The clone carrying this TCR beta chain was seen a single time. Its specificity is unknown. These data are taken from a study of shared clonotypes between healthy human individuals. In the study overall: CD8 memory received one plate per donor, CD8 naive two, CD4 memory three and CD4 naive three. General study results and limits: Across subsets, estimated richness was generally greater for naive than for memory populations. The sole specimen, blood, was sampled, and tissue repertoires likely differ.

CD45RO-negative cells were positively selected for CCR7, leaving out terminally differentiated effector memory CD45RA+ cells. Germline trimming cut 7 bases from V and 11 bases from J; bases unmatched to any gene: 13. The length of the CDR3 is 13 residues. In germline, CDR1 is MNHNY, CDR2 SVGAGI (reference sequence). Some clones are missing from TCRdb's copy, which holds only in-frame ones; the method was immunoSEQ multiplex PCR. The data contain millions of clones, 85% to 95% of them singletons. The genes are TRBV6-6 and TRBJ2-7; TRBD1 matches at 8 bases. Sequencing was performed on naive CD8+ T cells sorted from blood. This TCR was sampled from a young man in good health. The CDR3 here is CASTHYSTGEEYF. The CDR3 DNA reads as TGTGCCAGCACCCATTATTCGACAGGGGAGGAGTACTTC.